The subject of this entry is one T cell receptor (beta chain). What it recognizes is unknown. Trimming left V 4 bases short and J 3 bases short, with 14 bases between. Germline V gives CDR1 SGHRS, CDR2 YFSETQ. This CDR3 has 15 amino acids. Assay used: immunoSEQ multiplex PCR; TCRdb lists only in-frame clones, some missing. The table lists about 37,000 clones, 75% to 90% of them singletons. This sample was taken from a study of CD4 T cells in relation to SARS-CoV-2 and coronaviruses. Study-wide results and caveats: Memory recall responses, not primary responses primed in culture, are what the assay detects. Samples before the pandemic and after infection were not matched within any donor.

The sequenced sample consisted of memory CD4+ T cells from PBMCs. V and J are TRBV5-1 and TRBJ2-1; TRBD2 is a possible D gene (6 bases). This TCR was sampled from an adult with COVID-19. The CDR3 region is CASSPGSGIYNEQFF. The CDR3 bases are TGCGCCAGCAGCCCCGGGAGCGGAATCTACAATGAGCAGTTCTTC.